This T cell receptor (beta chain) was found in a study of blood T cell repertoires in COVID-19. About the study: The study drew acute and convalescent COVID-19 samples from the United States, Italy and Spain. T cells, B-cell-depleted T cells, or PBMCs supplied cDNA or gDNA.

In the original processing: Nucleated cell counts were estimated from reference gene primer amplification. Sequenced by immunoSEQ multiplex PCR; TCRdb stores in-frame clones only, minus some. The D gene and trimming were derived from the DNA, and the V and J assignments and clone size from that table. Among 300,000 or so clones listed, roughly 88% were seen once. CDR1 and CDR2 from the germline V gene are SEHNR and FQNEAQ (reference sequence). J lost 4 bases, V lost 5 bases, and 9 bases had no gene match. The CDR3 loop spans 15 amino acids. The specimen was peripheral blood. This receptor was obtained from a woman aged 30 to 39 who had recovered from COVID-19. The rearrangement joins TRBV7-9 to TRBJ2-7; 9 bases match TRBD2. This chain's CDR3 is CASSASGGPRYEQYF. In nucleotides, the CDR3 is TGTGCCAGCAGCGCCAGCGGGGGGCCTCGATACGAGCAGTACTTC.